A selection of T cell receptor beta chains follows, all from one sample in a study of blood T cells in healthy people across ages. One entry per CDR3 protein results from TCRdb running MiXCR on the 5' RACE reads. The top ten clones hold under 30% of a sample with around 780,000 distinct CDR3 sequences, around 50% of them seen once. The sequencing input was blood. These receptors came from a man aged 40-49 years in good health. CDR3s include the opening cysteine and the closing phenylalanine or tryptophan. The D gene is left open where the match is weak. Not all rows give a size; the values are once, few, many and, for expanded clones, a class.

. few TRBJ1-5 TRBV6-2/TRBV6-3 CASSLEGGYNQPQHF TGTGCCAGCAGTCTGGAGGGGGGTTACAATCAGCCCCAGCATTTT
. . TRBJ2-5 TRBV12-3/TRBV12-4 CASSFQRSGETQYF TGTGCCAGCAGTTTTCAGCGGTCTGGGGAGACCCAGTACTTC
. . TRBJ2-1 TRBV6-6 CASSLIGTRDEQFF TGTGCCAGCAGTTTAATTGGGACACGCGATGAGCAGTTCTTC
. once TRBJ2-1 TRBV7-6 CASSAATVEGNEQFF TGTGCCAGCAGCGCCGCGACAGTTGAGGGAAATGAGCAGTTCTTC
. . TRBJ1-2 TRBV29-1 CSVEGWGADYGYTF TGCAGCGTTGAGGGTTGGGGGGCTGACTATGGCTACACCTTC
. . TRBJ1-1 TRBV29-1 CSVARGDNTEAFF TGCAGCGTTGCAAGGGGGGACAACACTGAAGCTTTCTTT
TRBD1 . TRBJ2-7 TRBV15 CATSDRDRVRSEQYF TGTGCCACCAGCGACCGGGACAGGGTGAGGAGCGAGCAGTACTTC
. . TRBJ2-3 TRBV7-9 CASSLTVGSTDTQYF TGCGCCAGCAGCTTGACAGTGGGGAGCACAGATACGCAGTATTTT
. . TRBJ2-3 TRBV7-9 CASSSTQNRRDQVADTQYF TGTGCCAGCAGCTCTACCCAAAACCGCCGGGACCAGGTGGCAGATACGCAGTATTTT
. . TRBJ1-5 TRBV21-1 CASSKVAQGHNSNQPQHF TGTGCCAGCAGCAAAGTCGCCCAGGGCCACAATAGCAATCAGCCCCAGCATTTT
TRBD1 few TRBJ2-7 TRBV7-8 CASSLGTGGRDEQYF TGTGCCAGCAGCTTAGGGACAGGGGGCAGAGACGAGCAGTACTTC
. . TRBJ2-5 TRBV7-2 CASSPGSRWGYQETQYF TGTGCCAGCAGCCCGGGTAGTAGGTGGGGCTACCAAGAGACCCAGTACTTC
. . TRBJ1-1 TRBV7-8 CASSSSGRVETEAFF TGTGCCAGCAGCTCATCCGGGAGGGTTGAAACTGAAGCTTTCTTT
TRBD2 . TRBJ2-3 TRBV29-1 CSVGTSGATTDTQYF TGCAGCGTGGGGACTAGCGGGGCCACCACAGATACGCAGTATTTT
. . TRBJ2-1 TRBV20-1 CSAHAWTFNEQFF TGCAGTGCACATGCGTGGACTTTCAATGAGCAGTTCTTC
TRBD2 . TRBJ2-1 TRBV11-3 CASSAPGLATGNEQFF TGTGCCAGCAGCGCGCCGGGACTAGCGACGGGGAATGAGCAGTTCTTC
. . TRBJ2-4 TRBV7-9 CASTFPDRGGIGENIQYF TGTGCCAGCACCTTCCCTGATAGGGGGGGTATTGGCGAAAACATTCAGTACTTC
TRBD2 . TRBJ2-3 TRBV7-6 CASSLAPLAGGPPSTDTQYF TGTGCCAGCAGCTTAGCCCCTCTAGCGGGAGGGCCCCCCAGCACAGATACGCAGTATTTT
TRBD1 . TRBJ2-7 TRBV20-1 CSTGTGGEQYF TGCAGTACCGGGACAGGGGGCGAGCAGTACTTC
. . TRBJ1-2 TRBV5-1 CASSGQGASGGYTF TGCGCCAGCAGTGGGCAGGGCGCCTCAGGTGGCTACACCTTC
TRBD2 once TRBJ2-5 TRBV2 CASSAGLAGVGEETQYF TGTGCCAGCAGTGCGGGACTAGCGGGAGTCGGCGAAGAGACCCAGTACTTC
. . TRBJ2-3 TRBV20-1 CSAMGDSTDTQYF TGCAGTGCTATGGGGGACTCAACAGATACGCAGTATTTT
. once TRBJ2-1 TRBV11-1 CASSLVENYNEQFF TGTGCCAGCAGCTTAGTGGAGAACTACAATGAGCAGTTCTTC
TRBD1 . TRBJ2-5 TRBV6-2/TRBV6-3 CASSYMGQGIQETQYF TGTGCCAGCAGTTATATGGGACAGGGGATCCAAGAGACCCAGTACTTC
TRBD1 . TRBJ2-5 TRBV7-3 CASREPRDRGEYQETQYF TGTGCCAGCAGAGAACCAAGGGACAGGGGCGAGTACCAAGAGACCCAGTACTTC
TRBD2 . TRBJ2-5 TRBV3-1 CASSQDALAGYQETQYF TGTGCCAGCAGCCAAGATGCCCTAGCGGGGTACCAAGAGACCCAGTACTTC
TRBD2 . TRBJ2-1 TRBV11-2 CASRKRGVSGVSYNEQFF TGTGCCAGCAGAAAAAGGGGGGTTAGCGGGGTATCCTACAATGAGCAGTTCTTC
. . TRBJ1-2 TRBV7-9 CASSLEGPGYTF TGTGCCAGCAGCTTAGAGGGGCCGGGCTACACCTTC
TRBD1 . TRBJ2-7 TRBV7-9 CASSPDRGQGRREQYF TGTGCCAGCAGCCCTGATAGGGGGCAAGGGCGACGGGAGCAGTACTTC
. few TRBJ2-7 TRBV6-2/TRBV6-3 CASSYSWSDSEQYF TGTGCCAGCAGTTACTCCTGGTCGGATAGCGAGCAGTACTTC
TRBD2 . TRBJ2-7 TRBV3-1 CASSQGSGRSPYEQYF TGTGCCAGCAGCCAAGGCAGCGGGAGGTCCCCCTACGAGCAGTACTTC